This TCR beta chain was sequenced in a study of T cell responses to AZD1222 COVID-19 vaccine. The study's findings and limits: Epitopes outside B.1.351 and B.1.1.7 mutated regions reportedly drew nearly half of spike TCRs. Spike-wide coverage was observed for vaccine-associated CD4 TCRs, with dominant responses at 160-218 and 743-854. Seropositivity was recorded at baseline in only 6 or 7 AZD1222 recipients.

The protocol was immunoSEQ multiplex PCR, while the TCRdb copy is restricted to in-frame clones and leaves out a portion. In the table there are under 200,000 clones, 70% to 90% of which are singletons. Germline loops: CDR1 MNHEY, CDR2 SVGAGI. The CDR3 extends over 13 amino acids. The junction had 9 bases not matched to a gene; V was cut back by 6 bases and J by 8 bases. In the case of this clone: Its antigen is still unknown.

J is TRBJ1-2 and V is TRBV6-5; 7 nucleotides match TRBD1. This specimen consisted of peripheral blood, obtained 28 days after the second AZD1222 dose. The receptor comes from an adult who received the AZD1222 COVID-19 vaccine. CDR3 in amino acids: CASRPTGERGYTF. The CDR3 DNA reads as TGTGCCAGCAGACCCACAGGGGAACGGGGCTACACCTTC.